What follows are 32 T cell receptor beta chains derived from one specimen sequenced in a study of cytomegalovirus exposure and HLA in healthy donors. TCRdb keeps only in-frame clones here, not all; method: immunoSEQ multiplex PCR. This sample has 100,000 to 120,000 clones, with approximately 89% found just once. Specimen: PBMCs. These receptors all stem from a woman aged 18-29 years in good health and CMV-seronegative.

The rearrangement links TRBV6-4 to TRBJ1-1; D is unclear. The CDR3 contains 14 residues. The V gene's germline CDR1 is MRHNA and CDR2 SNTAGT. V dropped 6 bases and J dropped 6 bases, with 17 bases sitting between them. The CDR3 DNA reads TGTGCCAGCAGCGACCCCGACACGAGCCCTGAAGCTTTCTTT. Its protein product is CASSDPDTSPEAFF.

The V call is TRBV2, the J call TRBJ2-1; 7 bases are a match to TRBD1. CDR1 is SNHLY, CDR2 FYNNEI, per germline. J gave up 5 bases and V 10 bases, and 11 bases lay outside the gene matches. This CDR3 is built from 14 residues. The DNA for the CDR3 is TGTGCCACATTGGACAGGTTTGAAAACAATGAGCAGTTCTTC. This translates into CATLDRFENNEQFF.

The rearrangement uses TRBV4-3 and TRBJ1-1, with unresolved D. Per germline, CDR1 LGHNA and CDR2 YSLEER. V lost 0 bases and J lost 1, with 21 bases in between. The CDR3 sequence is 19 residues long. The CDR3 spells CASSQDPFGRGIGNTEAFF. DNA for the CDR3: TGCGCCAGCAGCCAAGACCCCTTTGGCCGGGGTATAGGGAACACTGAAGCTTTCTTT.

The rearrangement uses TRBV2 and TRBJ2-5; D call uncertain. The CDR3 totals 14 residues. With 1 base removed from V and 7 bases from J, the gap between germline ends came to 13 bases. Germline V gene sequence: CDR1 SNHLY, CDR2 FYNNEI. The CDR3 region has the DNA TGTGCCAGCAGTGAAGAACGTGCTGGCTCGACCCAGTACTTC. It encodes CASSEERAGSTQYF.

This chain connects TRBV7-2 to TRBJ2-5; D possibly corresponds to TRBD2 (5 bases). The CDR3 length is 16 residues. Germline CDR1 reads SGHTA; CDR2 reads FQGNSA. V lost 3 bases, J lost 5 bases, and 19 bases lay in between. In DNA form, the CDR3 reads TGTGCCAGCAGCTTCGGGCTAGCCAGGTTGGGGGAGACCCAGTACTTC. Translated, it gives CASSFGLARLGETQYF. The full variable domain, completed using reference TRBV7-2 and TRBJ2-5, is GAGVSQSPSNKVTEKGKDVELRCDPISGHTALYWYRQSLGQGLEFLIYFQGNSAPDKSGLPSDRFSAERTGGSVSTLTIQRTQQEDSAVYLCASSFGLARLGETQYFGPGTRLLVL.

V and J are TRBV14 and TRBJ2-7, with 9 positions matching TRBD1. Trimming removed 1 base from V and 2 bases from J; junction bases left unmatched: 3. This CDR3 has 15 residues. Germline lookup yields CDR1 SGHDN and CDR2 FVKESK. The DNA for the CDR3 is TGTGCCAGCAGCCAAGGCGGGACAGGGCCCTACGAGCAGTACTTC. It specifies CASSQGGTGPYEQYF.

The genes are TRBV30 and TRBJ1-1, with 7 bases matching TRBD1. V dropped 4 bases and J dropped 0; count of bases not matched to a gene: 8. CDR3 length: 15 residues. Germline CDR1 reads GTSNPN; CDR2 reads SVGIG (reference sequence). The CDR3 coding sequence is TGTGCCTGGACCCCAATGACAGGGATGAACACTGAAGCTTTCTTT. Translated: CAWTPMTGMNTEAFF. The full variable domain, with the rest looked up from reference TRBV30 and TRBJ1-1, is SQTIHQWPATLVQPVGSPLSLECTVEGTSNPNLYWYRQAAGRGLQLLFYSVGIGQISSEVPQNLSASRPQDRQFILSSKKLLLSDSGFYLCAWTPMTGMNTEAFFGQGTRLTVV.

This rearrangement joins TRBV6-5 to TRBJ1-1, with 10 nucleotides matching TRBD1. The V gene end was trimmed by 5 bases and the J gene end by 3 bases; junction bases not matched to a gene: 6. Germline V lookup: CDR1 MNHEY, CDR2 SVGAGI. There are 15 residues in the CDR3. This chain's CDR3 is CASSRQGAWDTEAFF. The CDR3 DNA follows: TGTGCCAGCAGTAGACAGGGGGCCTGGGACACTGAAGCTTTCTTT.

The CDR3 DNA reads TGTGCCAGCTCCATGGGGGGATCCATTGAAGCTTTCTTT. Its protein product is CASSMGGSIEAFF. The chain recombines TRBV18 with TRBJ1-1, with a tentative D call TRBD1 (5 bases). Trimming took 6 bases from V and 7 from J, leaving 15 bases between them. The CDR3 is 13 amino acids. Germline V lookup: CDR1 KGHSH, CDR2 LQKENI.

This clone was observed a single time. This chain connects TRBV6-4 to TRBJ2-6, with D possibly matching TRBD1 (5 bases). The CDR3 consists of 15 residues. Deletions cut 6 bases from V and 4 bases from J, with 13 bases between. Germline V lookup: CDR1 MRHNA, CDR2 SNTAGT. CDR3 in DNA: TGTGCCAGCAGCGCAGAAGGGGTCGGGGCCAACGTCCTGACTTTC. It specifies CASSAEGVGANVLTF.

This chain links TRBV28 with TRBJ1-1, with TRBD1 matching 11 bases. The trim removed 5 bases at V and 4 bases at J, leaving 12 bases unmatched. The CDR3 has 17 amino acids. Germline V lookup: CDR1 MDHEN, CDR2 SYDVKM. This CDR3 reads CASSQDRGLGGGTEAFF. CDR3 bases: TGTGCCAGCAGTCAGGACAGGGGGCTGGGTGGGGGCACTGAAGCTTTCTTT.

The chain carries TRBV6-5 and TRBJ1-5; TRBD1 aligns across 10 bases. The CDR3 runs 15 residues. V lost 5 bases to trimming and J lost 3 bases; unmatched junction nucleotides: 4. CDR1 and CDR2 (germline): MNHEY, SVGAGI. The CDR3 is CASSRQGAINQPQHF. The DNA for the CDR3 is TGTGCCAGCAGTCGACAGGGGGCGATCAATCAGCCCCAGCATTTT.

J is TRBJ2-7 and V is TRBV4-1, with TRBD2 as a possible D gene (5 bases). The CDR3 has 15 amino acids. Trimming took 2 bases from V and 5 from J, leaving 16 bases between them. Per the germline V gene, CDR1 is MGHRA and CDR2 is YSYEKL. CDR3 amino acids: CASSQSPSVGDEQYF. CDR3 coding DNA: TGCGCCAGCAGCCAATCCCCCTCGGTCGGGGACGAGCAGTACTTC.

Only a few counts were recorded for this clone. The rearrangement uses TRBV28 and TRBJ1-5; 9 bases fit TRBD1. Germline V gene data show CDR1 as MDHEN and CDR2 as SYDVKM. The CDR3 contains 14 residues. The V segment lost 4 bases and the J segment 3 bases; nucleotides outside the gene matches: 1. The CDR3 DNA follows: TGTGCCAGCAGTTGGACAGGGGTCAATCAGCCCCAGCATTTT. Amino acid sequence: CASSWTGVNQPQHF.

This clone has just one count. V gene TRBV30 combines with J gene TRBJ1-2, with D hard to call. Per the germline V gene, CDR1 is GTSNPN and CDR2 is SVGIG (reference sequence). V shed 4 bases and J shed 3 bases, with 21 bases lying between them. CDR3 length equals 16 residues. The CDR3 nucleotides are TGTGCCTGGATCCCCTTCGTCCTGGGCCGCGACTATGGCTACACCTTC. Protein: CAWIPFVLGRDYGYTF. The full variable domain, its missing parts supplied by reference TRBV30 and TRBJ1-2, is SQTIHQWPATLVQPVGSPLSLECTVEGTSNPNLYWYRQAAGRGLQLLFYSVGIGQISSEVPQNLSASRPQDRQFILSSKKLLLSDSGFYLCAWIPFVLGRDYGYTFGSGTRLTVV.

The gene calls are TRBV18 and TRBJ1-4; no firm D call. CDR3 size: 14 residues. V lost 2 bases, J lost 2 bases, and 6 bases lay in between. Germline V gene sequence: CDR1 KGHSH, CDR2 LQKENI. The CDR3: CASSPRGTNEKLFF. CDR3 coding DNA: TGTGCCAGCTCACCAAGAGGTACTAATGAAAAACTGTTTTTT.

This chain uses TRBV28 with TRBJ2-6; 7 nucleotides agree with TRBD1. V lost 3 bases and J lost 2; bases outside the gene matches: 7. Germline lookup yields CDR1 MDHEN and CDR2 SYDVKM. The CDR3 covers 17 residues. The CDR3 is CASSLVGQAPGANVLTF. The CDR3 coding sequence is TGTGCCAGCAGTTTGGTTGGACAGGCGCCTGGGGCCAACGTCCTGACTTTC.

This chain joins TRBV18 and TRBJ2-2, with 9 bases fitting TRBD2. Germline V CDR1 and CDR2: KGHSH, LQKENI. V shed 0 bases, J shed 1 base, and the junction held 0 bases outside the gene matches. The CDR3 covers 16 residues. The DNA for the CDR3 is TGTGCCAGCTCACCACCTAGCGGGGGGAACACCGGGGAGCTGTTTTTT. Translation: CASSPPSGGNTGELFF.

The rearrangement joins TRBV6-1 to TRBJ2-3; 13 bases fit TRBD2. Trimming took 6 bases from V and 4 from J; bases not matched to a gene: 4. Germline lookup yields CDR1 MNHNS and CDR2 SASEGT. CDR3 length equals 15 residues. The CDR3 sequence: CASSPLAGGPDTQYF. CDR3 nucleotides: TGTGCCAGCAGCCCACTAGCGGGGGGGCCAGATACGCAGTATTTT.

The chain links TRBV28 to TRBJ2-1, with TRBD1 as a possible D gene (5 bases). The V gene lost 5 bases and the J gene lost 0 bases, with 14 bases spanning the gap. This CDR3 comprises 16 residues. The germline V gene has CDR1 MDHEN and CDR2 SYDVKM. The CDR3 protein is CASSTDTGNSYNEQFF. The CDR3 nucleotides are TGTGCCAGCAGTACTGATACAGGAAACTCCTACAATGAGCAGTTCTTC.

This clone was counted between two and nine times. The chain uses TRBV28 and TRBJ2-7; 8 nucleotides align to TRBD1. Germline V gene data show CDR1 as MDHEN and CDR2 as SYDVKM. The J segment lost 5 bases and the V segment lost 6 bases, leaving 12 bases of the junction unmatched. The CDR3 spans 15 residues. The CDR3 reads CASSPLQGAGNEQYF. DNA of the CDR3: TGTGCCAGCAGCCCCCTGCAGGGGGCAGGAAACGAGCAGTACTTC.

The V and J genes are TRBV14 and TRBJ2-5; 10 positions match TRBD1. In germline, CDR1 is SGHDN, CDR2 FVKESK. Losses at the gene ends were 4 bases for V and 7 bases for J; bases not matched to a gene: 6. This CDR3 has 14 residues. CDR3: CASSRTGGFRTQYF. CDR3 nucleotides: TGTGCCAGCAGCCGGACAGGGGGTTTCAGGACCCAGTACTTC.

This clone has just one count. The genes are TRBV7-3 and TRBJ2-5; D is perhaps TRBD1 (6 bases). Trimming took off 5 bases at V and 5 bases at J, with 15 bases between the two ends. The CDR3 loop spans 14 amino acids. CDR1 SGHTA and CDR2 FQGTGA come from the germline V gene. This CDR3 reads CASSIQGREETQYF. The CDR3 DNA follows: TGTGCCAGCAGCATACAGGGAAGAGAGGAGACCCAGTACTTC. The full variable domain, completed using reference TRBV7-3 and TRBJ2-5, is GAGVSQTPSNKVTEKGKYVELRCDPISGHTALYWYRQSLGQGPEFLIYFQGTGAADDSGLPNDRFFAVRPEGSVSTLKIQRTERGDSAVYLCASSIQGREETQYFGPGTRLLVL.

Points on this clone: This sample also contains other DNA sequences that code for the same CDR3. CDR3 in DNA: TGTGCCAGCAGTAAACAGGGGCGGGATTCACCCCTCCACTTT. This translates into CASSKQGRDSPLHF. The chain combines TRBV6-5 with TRBJ1-6; TRBD1 matches 7 bases. Per germline, CDR1 MNHEY and CDR2 SVGAGI. This CDR3 is 14 amino acids long. Losses at the gene ends were 5 bases for V and 8 bases for J; bases not matched to a gene: 6.

The sample holds a few counts of this clone. This chain joins TRBV7-9 and TRBJ1-2, with unresolved D. The V gene lost 2 bases and the J gene lost 4 bases, with 14 bases spanning the gap. Germline-derived CDR1 and CDR2 are SEHNR and FQNEAQ (reference sequence). This CDR3 has 15 residues. This CDR3 is CASSLPIGGGYGYTF. In nucleotides, the CDR3 is TGTGCCAGCAGCTTACCGATCGGAGGTGGCTATGGCTACACCTTC.

The chain recombines TRBV2 with TRBJ1-4; D ambiguous. The V gene lost 6 bases and the J gene lost 0 bases, with 5 bases spanning the gap. Looked up from germline, CDR1 is SNHLY and CDR2 is FYNNEI. The CDR3 extends over 13 amino acids. In DNA form, the CDR3 reads TGTGCCAGCAGGGGAGCAACTAATGAAAAACTGTTTTTT. Encoded protein: CASRGATNEKLFF.

The chain links TRBV6-5 to TRBJ2-4, with D possibly being TRBD1 (6 bases). CDR3 length: 14 amino acids. The V gene lost 5 bases and the J gene lost 0 bases, with 8 bases spanning the gap. Germline V CDR1 and CDR2: MNHEY, SVGAGI. CDR3 nucleotides: TGTGCCAGCAGTCAACAGGGAGCCAAAAACATTCAGTACTTC. Translating it yields CASSQQGAKNIQYF.

The sample holds one count of this clone. V is TRBV28 and J is TRBJ2-7; TRBD2 matches 13 bases. The CDR3 has 18 residues. V trimming: 5 bases; J trimming: 2 bases; junction bases outside the gene matches: 12. CDR1 is MDHEN, CDR2 SYDVKM, per germline. CDR3 coding DNA: TGTGCCAGCAGTCCATACATCGGGACTAGCGGGATTCCCTACGAGCAGTACTTC. Residues: CASSPYIGTSGIPYEQYF.

Only a few counts were recorded for this clone. V and J are TRBV4-3 and TRBJ1-3; 10 nucleotides agree with TRBD1. V lost 3 bases to trimming and J lost 2 bases; unmatched junction nucleotides: 7. The V gene's germline CDR1 is LGHNA and CDR2 YSLEER. The CDR3 covers 17 residues. CDR3 DNA sequence: TGCGCCAGCAGCCAGTTTCCCGGGACAGGGGCTGGAAACACCATATATTTT. Translating it yields CASSQFPGTGAGNTIYF.

The chain couples TRBV4-3 to TRBJ2-2; TRBD2 might be the D (6 bases). The CDR3 extends over 17 amino acids. With 4 bases removed from V and 2 bases from J, the gap between germline ends came to 17 bases. Germline-derived CDR1 and CDR2 are LGHNA and YSLEER. The CDR3, as DNA: TGCGCCAGCAGCCGAAGTGACCACGGGGGAAACACCGGGGAGCTGTTTTTT. Its protein is CASSRSDHGGNTGELFF.

This clone was counted a single time. J is TRBJ1-4 and V is TRBV28; D possibly corresponds to TRBD1 (6 bases). Germline V CDR1 and CDR2: MDHEN, SYDVKM. The CDR3 length is 14 residues. Trimming left V 6 bases short and J 6 bases short, with 14 bases between. CDR3 sequence (DNA): TGTGCCAGCAGAGAGCCAGGGGCGTATGAAAAACTGTTTTTT. This encodes CASREPGAYEKLFF.

This rearrangement joins TRBV2 to TRBJ2-2; 12 nucleotides agree with TRBD2. The CDR3 consists of 17 residues. With 6 bases clipped from V and 6 bases from J, the junction kept 11 bases outside the gene matches. Germline lookup yields CDR1 SNHLY and CDR2 FYNNEI. The CDR3: CASRMASGRASAGELFF. The CDR3 bases are TGTGCCAGCAGAATGGCTAGCGGGAGGGCCTCAGCCGGGGAGCTGTTTTTT.